A single sample is the source of the 7 T cell receptor beta chains below, sequenced in a study of T-cell reconstitution after alpha-beta-depleted transplantation in children. Unique molecular identifiers were incorporated into the prepared TCRbeta library. TCRdb re-analysed the PCR reads in MiXCR, keeping a single row per CDR3 protein. Of a few hundred thousand distinct CDR3 sequences in the sample, more than 20% were seen once. The sequences come from PBMCs, mostly from graft donor cells, collected 360 days after TCRalphabeta/CD19-depleted stem cell transplant. These receptors came from a female patient aged 2 to 10 who had a stem cell transplant for congenital amegakaryocytic thrombocytopenia, so the T cells may come from the graft donor.

A few counts support this clonotype. V and J are TRBV4-1 and TRBJ2-1; D uncertain. Trimming cost V 2 bases and J 0 bases, with 8 bases left between them. CDR1 is MGHRA and CDR2 is YSYEKL in the germline V gene. The CDR3 has 15 amino acids. The CDR3 region has the DNA TGCGCCAGCAGCCAACATGTGGGCTCCTACAATGAGCAGTTCTTC. It yields the protein CASSQHVGSYNEQFF.

The V gene is TRBV3-1, the J gene TRBJ2-3; 13 nucleotides match TRBD2. V lost 11 bases and J lost 3; bases outside the gene matches: 11. The CDR3 covers 16 residues. From germline, CDR1 is LGHDT and CDR2 YNNKEL (reference sequence). The CDR3 sequence is CASCLGLAGATDTQYF. CDR3 DNA: TGTGCCTCCTGCCTTGGACTAGCGGGAGCGACAGATACGCAGTATTTT.

CDR3: CASEAGDRYNEQFF. The CDR3 DNA reads as TGTGCCAGCGAAGCGGGAGATCGGTACAATGAGCAGTTCTTC. The chain has TRBV19 and TRBJ2-1, with 8 bases identical to TRBD2. The J segment lost 4 bases and the V segment lost 9 bases, leaving 8 bases of the junction unmatched. The CDR3 is 14 amino acids. The V gene's germline CDR1 is LNHDA and CDR2 SQIVND (reference sequence). Looking up the rest from reference TRBV19 and TRBJ2-1 gives the full variable domain: DGGITQSPKYLFRKEGQNVTLSCEQNLNHDAMYWYRQDPGQGLRLIYYSQIVNDFQKGDIAEGYSVSREKKESFPLTVTSAQKNPTAFYLCASEAGDRYNEQFFGPGTRLTVL.

This clonotype turned up a few times. This rearrangement joins TRBV10-3 to TRBJ2-1, with TRBD1 identical over 8 bases. Germline CDR1 ENHRY, CDR2 SYGVKD. CDR3 length: 14 amino acids. With V trimmed by 0 bases and J by 12 bases, 7 bases remained unmatched. The CDR3 loop is CAISESGQVMRQFF. Written as DNA, the CDR3 is TGTGCCATCAGTGAGTCGGGACAGGTAATGAGGCAGTTCTTC.

The V call is TRBV28, the J call TRBJ2-3; maybe TRBD2 (6 bases). The CDR3 has 17 amino acids. V gave up 5 bases and J gave up 2 bases, with 20 bases separating them. Germline V gene lookup returns CDR1 MDHEN and CDR2 SYDVKM. Here the CDR3 reads CASSPRGERDYTDTQYF. The DNA of the CDR3 is TGTGCCAGCAGTCCGCGGGGTGAGCGAGACTACACAGATACGCAGTATTTT.

This chain uses TRBV7-9 with TRBJ1-5; TRBD1 might be the D (5 bases). CDR1 is SEHNR, CDR2 FQNEAQ, per germline (reference sequence). The CDR3 is made up of 13 amino acids. V was trimmed by 5 bases and J by 5 bases, leaving 10 bases between them. The CDR3 region has the DNA TGTGCCAGCAGCCCCTGGGGGGATCAGCCCCAGCATTTT. The encoded protein is CASSPWGDQPQHF.

The CDR3 DNA is TGCAGCGTTGTGGACAGGGGGGCGCCTCGTGGGGCCAACGTCCTGACTTTC. Translation gives CSVVDRGAPRGANVLTF. The rearrangement joins TRBV29-1 to TRBJ2-6; 10 bases map to TRBD1. V trimming: 4 bases; J trimming: 3 bases; junction bases outside the gene matches: 9. The CDR3 totals 17 residues. CDR1 is SQVTM and CDR2 is ANQGSEA in the germline V gene.